This TCR beta chain was sequenced for a study of blood T cell repertoires in COVID-19. Whole-study context: The origin of the acute and convalescent COVID-19 samples was the United States, Italy and Spain. T cells, B-cell-depleted T cells, or PBMCs supplied cDNA or gDNA.

Germline V gene sequence: CDR1 MNHNS, CDR2 SASEGT. This CDR3 has 13 residues. V gave up 7 bases and J gave up 10 bases, with 17 bases separating them. Original analysis: Amplification of reference gene primers was used by the study to estimate nucleated cell counts. Produced via immunoSEQ multiplex PCR; TCRdb's table is partial and in-frame only. V, J and clone size reflect that table, while D and trimming were determined from the DNA. Of 110,000 or so clones detected, approximately 84% appear once; the ten largest clones hold 8.1%. The rearrangement joins TRBV6-1 to TRBJ1-5; D not resolved. The TCR was taken from a woman in her 40s with acute or convalescent COVID-19. The sample taken for sequencing was peripheral blood. CDR3 sequence (DNA): TGTGCCAGCACCAAGGGAGAAGTCGGACCCCAGCATTTT. Residues: CASTKGEVGPQHF.